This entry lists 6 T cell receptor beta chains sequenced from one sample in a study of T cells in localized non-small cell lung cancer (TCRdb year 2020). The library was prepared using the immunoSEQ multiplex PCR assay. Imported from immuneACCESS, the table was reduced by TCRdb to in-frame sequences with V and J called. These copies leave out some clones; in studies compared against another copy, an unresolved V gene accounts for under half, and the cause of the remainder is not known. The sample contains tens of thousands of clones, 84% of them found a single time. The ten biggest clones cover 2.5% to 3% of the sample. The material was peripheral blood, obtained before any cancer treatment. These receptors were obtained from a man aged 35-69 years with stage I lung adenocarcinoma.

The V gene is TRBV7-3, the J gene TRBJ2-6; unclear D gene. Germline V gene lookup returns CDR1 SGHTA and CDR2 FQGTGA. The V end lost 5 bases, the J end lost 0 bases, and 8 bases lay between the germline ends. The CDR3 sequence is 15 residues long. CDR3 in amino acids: CASSPTNSGANVLTF. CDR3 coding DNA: TGTGCCAGCAGCCCGACCAACTCTGGGGCCAACGTCCTGACTTTC.

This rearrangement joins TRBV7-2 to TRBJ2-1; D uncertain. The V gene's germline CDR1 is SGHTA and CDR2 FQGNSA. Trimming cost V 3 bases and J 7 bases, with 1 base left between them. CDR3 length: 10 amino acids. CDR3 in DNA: TGTGCCAGCAGCTTTAATGAGCAGTTCTTC. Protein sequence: CASSFNEQFF.

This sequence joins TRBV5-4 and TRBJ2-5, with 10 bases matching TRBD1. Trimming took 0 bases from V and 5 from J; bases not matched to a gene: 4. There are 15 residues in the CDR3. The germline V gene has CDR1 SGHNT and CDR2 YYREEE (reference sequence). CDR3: CASSLGDRGPETQYF. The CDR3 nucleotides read TGTGCCAGCAGCTTGGGGGACAGGGGACCGGAGACCCAGTACTTC. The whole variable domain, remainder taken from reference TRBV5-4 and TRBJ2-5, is ETGVTQSPTHLIKTRGQQVTLRCSSQSGHNTVSWYQQALGQGPQFIFQYYREEENGRGNFPPRFSGLQFPNYSSELNVNALELDDSALYLCASSLGDRGPETQYFGPGTRLLVL.

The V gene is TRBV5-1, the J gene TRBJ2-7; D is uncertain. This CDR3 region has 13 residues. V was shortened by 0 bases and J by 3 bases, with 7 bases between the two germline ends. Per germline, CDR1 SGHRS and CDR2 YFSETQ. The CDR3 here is CASSLDPRYEQYF. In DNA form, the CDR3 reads TGCGCCAGCAGCTTGGACCCCCGCTACGAGCAGTACTTC.

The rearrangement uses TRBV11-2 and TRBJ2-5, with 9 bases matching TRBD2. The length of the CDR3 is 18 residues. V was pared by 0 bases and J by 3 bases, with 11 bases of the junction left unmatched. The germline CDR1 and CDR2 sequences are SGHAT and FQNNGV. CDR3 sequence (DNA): TGTGCCAGCAGCTTAGATATGAGCGGGGGGTCGGTTAAAGAGACCCAGTACTTC. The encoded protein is CASSLDMSGGSVKETQYF.

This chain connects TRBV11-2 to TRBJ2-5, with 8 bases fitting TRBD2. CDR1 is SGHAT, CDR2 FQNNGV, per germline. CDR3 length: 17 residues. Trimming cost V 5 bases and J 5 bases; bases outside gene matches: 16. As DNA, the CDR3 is TGTGCCAGCAGCCCCCGGATAGGAGCGGGAGATCGGGAGACCCAGTACTTC. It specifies CASSPRIGAGDRETQYF.